The 12 T cell receptor beta chains presented below share a single source sample, sequenced in a study of metastatic and nonmetastatic thyroid tumors. Prior to thyroid surgery, none of the patients had received any treatment. MiXCR reprocessed the PCR reads for TCRdb. The table lists 4,500 or so clones, around 19% of them singletons, with roughly 23% in the top ten. The sample consisted of adjacent normal tissue. The receptor source for this set is a male donor with papillary thyroid cancer or a benign thyroid nodule (not recorded which). Some clones in this sample may be carry-over from other donors' samples.

The gene calls are TRBV15 and TRBJ1-5; D remains unclear. In germline, CDR1 is LNHNV, CDR2 YYDKDF (reference sequence). This CDR3 has 13 amino acids. Trimming removed 2 bases at V and 2 bases at J, with 4 bases between. CDR3 region: CATSRQGNQPQHF. Here the CDR3 DNA reads TGTGCCACCAGCAGACAGGGCAATCAGCCCCAGCATTTT.

The chain recombines TRBV30 with TRBJ1-2; TRBD1 aligns across 8 bases. Germline V CDR1 and CDR2: GTSNPN, SVGIG (reference sequence). This CDR3 spans 15 amino acids. J gave up 8 bases and V 3 bases, and 14 bases lay outside the gene matches. The CDR3 loop reads CAWRGGRQGRSGYTF. CDR3 bases: TGTGCCTGGAGGGGGGGGAGACAGGGGCGTTCCGGCTACACCTTC.

Sample share makes this clone medium-sized (0.01 to 0.1%). The gene calls are TRBV2 and TRBJ1-5, with TRBD1 as a possible D gene (5 bases). Trimming removed 4 bases at V and 2 bases at J, with 15 bases between. Germline V gives CDR1 SNHLY, CDR2 FYNNEI. This CDR3 spans 16 amino acids. DNA for the CDR3: TGTGCCAGCAGTGGATTGGTCAGGGCAGGCAATCAGCCCCAGCATTTT. Residues: CASSGLVRAGNQPQHF. Looking up the rest from reference TRBV2 and TRBJ1-5 gives the full variable domain: EPEVTQTPSHQVTQMGQEVILRCVPISNHLYFYWYRQILGQKVEFLVSFYNNEISEKSEIFDDQFSVERPDGSNFTLKIRSTKLEDSAMYFCASSGLVRAGNQPQHFGDGTRLSIL.

This clone was recorded at least ten times. The rearrangement joins TRBV3-1 to TRBJ1-2, with a weak D call TRBD1 (5 bases). The V gene's germline CDR1 is LGHDT and CDR2 YNNKEL (reference sequence). The CDR3 extends over 15 amino acids. Trimming took off 1 base at V and 7 bases at J, with 16 bases between the two ends. The CDR3 DNA reads as TGTGCCAGCAGCCAAGTCACTGGATCAGGGACTGGCTACACCTTC. Its translation: CASSQVTGSGTGYTF.

This clone is medium-sized. The chain has TRBV6-1 and TRBJ1-2; D may be TRBD1 (6 bases). The length of the CDR3 is 14 residues. The germline CDR1 and CDR2 sequences are MNHNS and SASEGT. The ends were cut back, 8 bases at V and 3 bases at J, with 16 bases in the middle. CDR3 in DNA: TGTGCCAGCCTACGGGACACAGCGGACTATGGCTACACCTTC. This encodes CASLRDTADYGYTF.

This clone was counted at least ten times. This chain links TRBV6-1 with TRBJ2-7, with D uncertain. The CDR3 runs 14 residues. Germline V CDR1 and CDR2: MNHNS, SASEGT. Trimming removed 3 bases from V and 0 bases from J, with 9 bases in between. The DNA for the CDR3 is TGTGCCAGCAGTGAGAGAGGACGCTCCTACGAGCAGTACTTC. This codes for CASSERGRSYEQYF.

In this sample, this clone turned up a few times. CDR3 in amino acids: CASSFGSGELFF. CDR3 DNA sequence: TGTGCCAGCAGTTTTGGATCCGGGGAGCTGTTTTTT. This chain uses TRBV12-3 or TRBV12-4 with TRBJ2-2; D not certain. Trimming took 3 bases from V and 6 from J, leaving 5 bases between them. The CDR3 loop spans 12 amino acids.

The chain employs TRBV11-2 and TRBJ2-5, with D possibly TRBD1 on 6 matching bases. V lost 0 bases, J lost 3 bases, and 11 bases lay in between. CDR3 length: 15 amino acids. Germline CDR1 reads SGHAT; CDR2 reads FQNNGV. CDR3 loop: CASSLDLRTEETQYF. CDR3 nucleotides: TGTGCCAGCAGCTTAGATCTAAGGACAGAAGAGACCCAGTACTTC. Variable domain in full (rest from reference TRBV11-2 and TRBJ2-5): EAGVAQSPRYKIIEKRQSVAFWCNPISGHATLYWYQQILGQGPKLLIQFQNNGVVDDSQLPKDRFSAERLKGVDSTLKIQPAKLEDSAVYLCASSLDLRTEETQYFGPGTRLLVL.

This clone is medium-sized. This chain connects TRBV20-1 to TRBJ2-2; 7 bases match TRBD1. Germline-derived CDR1 and CDR2 are DFQATT and SNEGSKA (reference sequence). J lost 3 bases, V lost 4 bases, and 8 bases had no gene match. CDR3 length: 15 amino acids. Written as DNA, the CDR3 is TGCAGTGCTAACCGACAGGGTTCGGACACCGGGGAGCTGTTTTTT. This translates into CSANRQGSDTGELFF.

V and J are TRBV6-1 and TRBJ2-7; a possible D gene is TRBD2 (6 bases). Trimming removed 10 bases from V and 5 bases from J, with 21 bases in between. This CDR3 has 14 residues. The germline V gene has CDR1 MNHNS and CDR2 SASEGT. The CDR3 DNA is TGTGCCACAAGGGTCGAGAGTTCGGGGGACGAGCAGTACTTC. It codes for CATRVESSGDEQYF.

This clone was seen ten or more times. The CDR3 region has the DNA TGTGCCATCAGTGAGTCGAGGGGGGCTAGGAACTATGGCTACACCTTC. Translating it yields CAISESRGARNYGYTF. V usage is TRBV10-3 and J usage is TRBJ1-2, with D perhaps TRBD1 (6 bases). V was cut by 0 bases and J by 2 bases, with 13 bases left in between. This CDR3 has 16 residues. Germline V lookup: CDR1 ENHRY, CDR2 SYGVKD.

This clone is labeled as medium-sized. This rearrangement joins TRBV11-3 to TRBJ2-3; TRBD2 might be the D (5 bases). The CDR3 spans 16 residues. Germline-derived CDR1 and CDR2 are SGHNT and YENEEA. The V gene lost 0 bases and the J gene lost 5 bases, with 15 bases spanning the gap. In nucleotides, the CDR3 is TGTGCCAGCAGCTTAGATTATCGTCTGAGGGAAGATACGCAGTATTTT. The encoded protein is CASSLDYRLREDTQYF.